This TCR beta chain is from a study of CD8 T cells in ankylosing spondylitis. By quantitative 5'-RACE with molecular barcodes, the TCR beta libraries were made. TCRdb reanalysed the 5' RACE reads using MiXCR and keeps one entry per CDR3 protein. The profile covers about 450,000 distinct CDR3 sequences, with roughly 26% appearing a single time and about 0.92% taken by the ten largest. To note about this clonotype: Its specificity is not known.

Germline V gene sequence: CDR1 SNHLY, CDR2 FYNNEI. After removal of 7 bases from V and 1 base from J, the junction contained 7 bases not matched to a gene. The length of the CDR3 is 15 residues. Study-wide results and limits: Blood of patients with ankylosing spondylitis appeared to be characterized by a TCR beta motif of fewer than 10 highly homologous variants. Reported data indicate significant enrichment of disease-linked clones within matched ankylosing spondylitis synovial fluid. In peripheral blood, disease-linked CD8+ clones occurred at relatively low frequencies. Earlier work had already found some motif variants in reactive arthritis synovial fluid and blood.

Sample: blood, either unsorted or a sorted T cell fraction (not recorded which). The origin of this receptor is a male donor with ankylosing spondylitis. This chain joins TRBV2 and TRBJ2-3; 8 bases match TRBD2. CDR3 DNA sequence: TGTGCCAGCAAAGAGTCTAGCGGGCGCACAGATACGCAGTATTTT. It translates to CASKESSGRTDTQYF.